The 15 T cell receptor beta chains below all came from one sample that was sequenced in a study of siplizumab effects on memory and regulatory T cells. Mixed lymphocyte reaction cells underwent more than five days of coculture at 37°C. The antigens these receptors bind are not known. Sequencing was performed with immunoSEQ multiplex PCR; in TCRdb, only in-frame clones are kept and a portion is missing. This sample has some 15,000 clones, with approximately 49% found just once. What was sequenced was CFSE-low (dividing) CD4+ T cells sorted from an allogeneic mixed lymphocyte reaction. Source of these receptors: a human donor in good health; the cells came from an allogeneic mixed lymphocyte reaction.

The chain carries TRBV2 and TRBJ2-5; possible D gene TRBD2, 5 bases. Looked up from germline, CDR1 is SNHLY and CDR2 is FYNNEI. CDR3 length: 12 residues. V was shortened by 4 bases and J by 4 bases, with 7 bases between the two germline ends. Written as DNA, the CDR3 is TGTGCCAGCAGTGGCGAGGGAGAGACCCAGTACTTC. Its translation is CASSGEGETQYF.

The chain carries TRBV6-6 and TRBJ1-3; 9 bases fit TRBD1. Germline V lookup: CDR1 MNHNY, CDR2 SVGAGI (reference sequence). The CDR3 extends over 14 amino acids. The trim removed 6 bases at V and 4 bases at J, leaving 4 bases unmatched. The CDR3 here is CASRGTGRGNTIYF. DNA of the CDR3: TGTGCCAGCAGGGGGACAGGGAGAGGAAACACCATATATTTT.

The CDR3 here is CASSSNGQYGYTF. DNA of the CDR3: TGTGCCAGCAGTTCAAACGGACAGTATGGCTACACCTTC. V and J are TRBV25-1 and TRBJ1-2, with D possibly TRBD1 on 6 matching bases. Trimming shortened V by 5 bases and J by 5 bases, and 12 bases separated the two germline ends. CDR1 is MGHDK, CDR2 SYGVNS, per germline. The CDR3 has 13 residues.

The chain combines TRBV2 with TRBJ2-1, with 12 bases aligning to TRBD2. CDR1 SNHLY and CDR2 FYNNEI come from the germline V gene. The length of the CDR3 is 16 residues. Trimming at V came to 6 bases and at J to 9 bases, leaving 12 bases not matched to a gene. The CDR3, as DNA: TGTGCCAGCAGCCATCTGACTAGCGGGAGTTTTAGTGAGCAGTTCTTC. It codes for CASSHLTSGSFSEQFF.

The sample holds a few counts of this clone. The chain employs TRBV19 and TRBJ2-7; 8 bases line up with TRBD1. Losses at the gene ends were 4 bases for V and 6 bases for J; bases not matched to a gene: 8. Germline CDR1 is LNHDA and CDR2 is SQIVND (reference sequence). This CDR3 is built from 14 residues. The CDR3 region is CASSTDRGSFEQYF. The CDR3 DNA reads TGTGCCAGTAGTACCGACAGGGGTTCTTTCGAGCAGTACTTC.

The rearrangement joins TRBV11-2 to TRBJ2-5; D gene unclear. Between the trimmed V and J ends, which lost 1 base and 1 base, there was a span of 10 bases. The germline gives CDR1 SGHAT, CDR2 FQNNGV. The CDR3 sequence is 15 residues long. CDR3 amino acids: CASSLARAGQETQYF. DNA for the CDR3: TGTGCCAGCAGCTTAGCGAGAGCAGGCCAAGAGACCCAGTACTTC.

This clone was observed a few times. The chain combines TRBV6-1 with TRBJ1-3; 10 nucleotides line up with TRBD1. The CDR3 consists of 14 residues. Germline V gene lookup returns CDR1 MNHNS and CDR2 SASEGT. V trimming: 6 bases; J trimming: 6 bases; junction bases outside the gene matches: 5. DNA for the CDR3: TGTGCCAGCAGGTCCGGGACAGGGGTAAACACCATATATTTT. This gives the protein CASRSGTGVNTIYF.

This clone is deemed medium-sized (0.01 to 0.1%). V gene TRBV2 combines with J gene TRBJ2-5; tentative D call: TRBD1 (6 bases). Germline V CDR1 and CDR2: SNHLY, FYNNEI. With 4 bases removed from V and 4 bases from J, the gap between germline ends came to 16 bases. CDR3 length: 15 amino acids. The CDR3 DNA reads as TGTGCCAGCAGTGGGACAGTTAATTATGGAGAGACCCAGTACTTC. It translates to CASSGTVNYGETQYF.

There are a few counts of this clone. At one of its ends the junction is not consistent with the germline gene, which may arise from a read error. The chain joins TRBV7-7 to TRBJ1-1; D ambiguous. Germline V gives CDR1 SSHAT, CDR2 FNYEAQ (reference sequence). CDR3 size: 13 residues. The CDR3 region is CASSLSAETEAFF. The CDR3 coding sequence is TGTGCTAGCAGCCTGAGCGCGGAGACTGAAGCTTTCTTT.

This CDR3 is CASSMRSAYEQFF. The CDR3 DNA is TGTGCCAGTAGTATGCGTTCTGCGTATGAGCAGTTCTTC. The rearrangement uses TRBV19 and TRBJ2-1; D is undetermined. Trimming shortened V by 3 bases and J by 8 bases, and 11 bases separated the two germline ends. The CDR3 sequence is 13 residues long. In germline, CDR1 is LNHDA, CDR2 SQIVND (reference sequence). Full variable domain (remainder filled in from reference TRBV19 and TRBJ2-1): DGGITQSPKYLFRKEGQNVTLSCEQNLNHDAMYWYRQDPGQGLRLIYYSQIVNDFQKGDIAEGYSVSREKKESFPLTVTSAQKNPTAFYLCASSMRSAYEQFFGPGTRLTVL.

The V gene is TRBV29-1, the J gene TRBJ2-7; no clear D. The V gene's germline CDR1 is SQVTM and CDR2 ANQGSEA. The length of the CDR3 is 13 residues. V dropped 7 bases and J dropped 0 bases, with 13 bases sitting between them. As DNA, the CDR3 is TGCAGCGCTCGGAAAGGGAACTCCTACGAGCAGTACTTC. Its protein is CSARKGNSYEQYF.

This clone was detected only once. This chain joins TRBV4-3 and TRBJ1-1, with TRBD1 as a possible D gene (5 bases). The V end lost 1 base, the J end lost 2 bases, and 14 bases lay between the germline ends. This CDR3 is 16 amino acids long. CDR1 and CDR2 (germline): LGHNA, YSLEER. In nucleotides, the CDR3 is TGCGCCAGCAGCCAAGGGAGGGGCAGGCTAAACACTGAAGCTTTCTTT. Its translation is CASSQGRGRLNTEAFF.

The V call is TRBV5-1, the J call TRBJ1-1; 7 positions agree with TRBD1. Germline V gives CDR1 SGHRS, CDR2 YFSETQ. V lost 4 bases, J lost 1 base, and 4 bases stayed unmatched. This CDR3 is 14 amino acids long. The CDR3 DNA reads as TGCGCCAGCAGCCCTGGACAGGCGAACACTGAAGCTTTCTTT. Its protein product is CASSPGQANTEAFF.

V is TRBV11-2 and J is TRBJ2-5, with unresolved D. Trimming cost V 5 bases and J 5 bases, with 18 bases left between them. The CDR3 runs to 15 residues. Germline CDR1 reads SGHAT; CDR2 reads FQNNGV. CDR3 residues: CASSLVTAPWETQYF. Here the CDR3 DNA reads TGTGCCAGCAGCCTCGTTACAGCCCCTTGGGAGACCCAGTACTTC.

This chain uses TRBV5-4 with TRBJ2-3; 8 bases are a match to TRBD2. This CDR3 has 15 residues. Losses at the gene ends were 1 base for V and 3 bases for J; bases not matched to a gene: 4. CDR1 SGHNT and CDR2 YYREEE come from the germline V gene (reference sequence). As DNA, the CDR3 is TGTGCCAGCAGCTTGAAACTAGCGGAGACAGATACGCAGTATTTT. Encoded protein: CASSLKLAETDTQYF.